A single sample gave rise to the 26 T cell receptor beta chains below, sequenced in a study of blood T cell repertoires in COVID-19. Assay used: immunoSEQ multiplex PCR; TCRdb lists only in-frame clones, some missing. The data contain roughly 140,000 clones, 85% of them seen just once; the ten biggest clones take up approximately 2.7%. Sequencing was done on a sample of peripheral blood. These receptors were taken from a woman aged 40 to 50 with active or convalescent COVID-19.

CDR3 coding DNA: TGTGCCAGCAGTCCCGGGACAGGGCGAAAAAACATTCAGTACTTC. Translating gives CASSPGTGRKNIQYF. The chain recombines TRBV6-2 or TRBV6-3 with TRBJ2-4; 9 nucleotides align to TRBD1. The CDR3 loop spans 15 amino acids. Losses at the gene ends were 5 bases for V and 4 bases for J; bases not matched to a gene: 6. Germline V lookup: CDR1 MNHEY, CDR2 SVGEGT.

The chain employs TRBV5-1 and TRBJ2-7, with D uncertain. Looked up from germline, CDR1 is SGHRS and CDR2 is YFSETQ. Trimming removed 0 bases from V and 3 bases from J, with 7 bases in between. This CDR3 has 13 amino acids. CDR3 sequence (DNA): TGCGCCAGCAGCTTGGTCCAGAACTACGAGCAGTACTTC. It specifies CASSLVQNYEQYF.

This chain connects TRBV27 to TRBJ2-2; 7 bases line up with TRBD1. With V trimmed by 2 bases and J by 1 base, 4 bases remained unmatched. CDR3 length: 16 amino acids. In germline, CDR1 is MNHEY, CDR2 SMNVEV (reference sequence). CDR3 loop: CASSLGYRGNTGELFF. In DNA, the CDR3 is TGTGCCAGCAGTTTAGGGTACAGGGGGAACACCGGGGAGCTGTTTTTT.

The CDR3 DNA is TGTGCCAGCAGCTTTAGATTCGGGCAGGGCGGCGAGACCCAGTACTTC. Amino acids: CASSFRFGQGGETQYF. This chain joins TRBV7-6 and TRBJ2-5, with TRBD1 as a possible D gene (5 bases). Germline loops: CDR1 SGHVS, CDR2 FNYEAQ. Trimming pared 3 bases from V and 5 bases from J, leaving 19 bases between. The CDR3 sequence is 16 residues long.

V and J are TRBV19 and TRBJ1-6; the D is unclear. The V and J ends lost 1 base and 5 bases respectively, with 6 bases between them. The CDR3 sequence is 14 residues long. Per germline, CDR1 LNHDA and CDR2 SQIVND (reference sequence). CDR3 region: CASSIGLDNSPLHF. CDR3 coding DNA: TGTGCCAGTAGTATAGGACTGGATAATTCACCCCTCCACTTT.

The V call is TRBV15, the J call TRBJ2-1, with TRBD1 matching 8 bases. CDR1 is LNHNV, CDR2 YYDKDF, per germline (reference sequence). The CDR3 spans 12 residues. The V and J ends lost 1 base and 10 bases, in that order; junction bases with no gene match: 0. This chain's CDR3 is CATSRGDREQFF. Written as DNA, the CDR3 is TGTGCCACCAGCAGAGGGGACAGGGAGCAGTTCTTC.

This chain connects TRBV5-1 to TRBJ2-7; D is perhaps TRBD2 (6 bases). The germline gives CDR1 SGHRS, CDR2 YFSETQ. CDR3 length equals 15 residues. The V gene lost 4 bases and the J gene lost 4 bases, with 18 bases spanning the gap. Written as DNA, the CDR3 is TGCGCCAGCAGCACTGGGGGGTCTGGCGCATACGAGCAGTACTTC. Protein sequence: CASSTGGSGAYEQYF. Full variable domain (remainder filled in from reference TRBV5-1 and TRBJ2-7): KAGVTQTPRYLIKTRGQQVTLSCSPISGHRSVSWYQQTPGQGLQFLFEYFSETQRNKGNFPGRFSGRQFSNSRSEMNVSTLELGDSALYLCASSTGGSGAYEQYFGPGTRLTVT.

The CDR3 bases are TGCGCCAGCAGCTTGGGGGACAGGGTCGGGGAGACCCAGTACTTC. Translation gives CASSLGDRVGETQYF. The J gene is TRBJ2-5, the V gene TRBV5-1, with 9 bases aligning to TRBD1. V lost 0 bases, J lost 5 bases, and 5 bases stayed unmatched. The CDR3 runs 15 residues. Germline V lookup: CDR1 SGHRS, CDR2 YFSETQ.

The chain couples TRBV2 to TRBJ1-5, with D maybe TRBD1 (6 bases). The CDR3 is 14 residues long. V lost 4 bases, J lost 3 bases, and 10 bases lay in between. Germline V gene sequence: CDR1 SNHLY, CDR2 FYNNEI. The chain's CDR3 is CASSGGQPNQPQHF. For the CDR3, the DNA is TGTGCCAGCAGTGGCGGACAGCCCAATCAGCCCCAGCATTTT.

The chain has TRBV5-6 and TRBJ1-2, with 7 bases fitting TRBD1. Germline trimming cut 1 base from V and 8 bases from J; bases unmatched to any gene: 11. The germline V gene encodes CDR1 SGHDT and CDR2 YYEEEE. There are 15 residues in the CDR3. CDR3 in amino acids: CASSLLAEGARGYTF. CDR3 DNA: TGTGCCAGCAGCTTGTTAGCCGAGGGGGCAAGAGGCTACACCTTC.

This sequence joins TRBV5-6 and TRBJ2-3; 7 positions match TRBD1. This CDR3 is built from 16 residues. The ends lost 0 bases at V and 2 bases at J; junction bases unmatched: 6. Looked up from germline, CDR1 is SGHDT and CDR2 is YYEEEE. The CDR3: CASSLVGQGDTDTQYF. CDR3 DNA sequence: TGTGCCAGCAGCTTGGTCGGGCAGGGGGACACAGATACGCAGTATTTT.

The chain carries TRBV3-1 (or the pseudogene TRBV3-2) and TRBJ1-5; a possible D gene is TRBD1 (6 bases). The germline CDR1 and CDR2 sequences are LGHDT and YNNKEL (reference sequence). There are 14 residues in the CDR3. V shed 4 bases and J shed 6 bases, with 13 bases lying between them. Written as DNA, the CDR3 is TGTGCCAGCAGCCTCAAACTAGGGGGTCAGCCCCAGCATTTT. Amino acid sequence: CASSLKLGGQPQHF.

The rearrangement uses TRBV5-4 and TRBJ2-6; no definite D call. This CDR3 is 16 amino acids long. Germline values: CDR1 SGHNT, CDR2 YYREEE (reference sequence). The V end was cut by 3 bases, the J end by 2 bases, with 12 bases between. The CDR3 spells CASSSTGQAGANVLTF. For the CDR3, the DNA is TGTGCCAGCAGCTCCACCGGCCAGGCTGGGGCCAACGTCCTGACTTTC.

The CDR3 loop reads CASSKTGGPTYEQYF. The CDR3 nucleotides are TGTGCCAGTAGTAAGACAGGGGGTCCCACCTACGAGCAGTACTTC. V and J are TRBV19 and TRBJ2-7; TRBD1 matches 9 bases. The CDR3 runs to 15 residues. J lost 2 bases, V lost 4 bases, and 6 bases had no gene match. Germline lookup yields CDR1 LNHDA and CDR2 SQIVND (reference sequence).

This chain joins TRBV7-2 and TRBJ2-3; D may be TRBD1 (5 bases). Between the trimmed V and J ends, which lost 1 base and 4 bases, there was a span of 18 bases. The CDR3 is made up of 17 amino acids. Germline V gene data show CDR1 as SGHTA and CDR2 as FQGNSA. The CDR3 bases are TGTGCCAGCAGCTTAGAAGTGGGGCCTGCTAGGGCAGATACGCAGTATTTT. It is translated as CASSLEVGPARADTQYF.

The table lists this clone with a count of one. V and J are TRBV6-5 and TRBJ1-4; 7 nucleotides match TRBD1. This CDR3 is 14 amino acids long. With V trimmed by 6 bases and J by 15 bases, 16 bases remained unmatched. Germline CDR1 MNHEY, CDR2 SVGAGI. The CDR3 reads CASRGRQGVGKVFF. CDR3 DNA sequence: TGTGCCAGCAGGGGTCGGCAGGGGGTTGGAAAGGTGTTTTTT.

The J gene is TRBJ1-2, the V gene TRBV5-6; D is unresolved. The CDR3 is made up of 12 amino acids. Trimming took off 0 bases at V and 2 bases at J, with 2 bases between the two ends. Germline CDR1 reads SGHDT; CDR2 reads YYEEEE. CDR3 protein: CASSLVNYGYTF. CDR3 coding DNA: TGTGCCAGCAGCTTGGTAAACTATGGCTACACCTTC.

V is TRBV19 and J is TRBJ1-2; 12 bases are shared with TRBD1. The CDR3 runs to 15 residues. The junction had 10 bases not matched to a gene; V was cut back by 7 bases and J by 7 bases. From germline, CDR1 is LNHDA and CDR2 SQIVND (reference sequence). As DNA, the CDR3 is TGTGCCAGTACAAATGCCGGGACAGGGGGCCGTGGCTACACCTTC. Amino acids: CASTNAGTGGRGYTF.

This clone showed up just a few times. V and J are TRBV30 and TRBJ1-3; D remains unclear. Germline V gene lookup returns CDR1 GTSNPN and CDR2 SVGIG (reference sequence). The CDR3 runs to 15 residues. The germline V and J ends were trimmed by 5 bases and 4 bases, with 18 bases remaining between them. The CDR3 loop is CAWSSRRVEGNTIYF. CDR3 DNA sequence: TGTGCCTGGTCGTCCCGTCGGGTGGAGGGAAACACCATATATTTT.

This clone was found a few times. The gene calls are TRBV6-6 and TRBJ1-1; the D gene is possibly TRBD1 (6 bases). The CDR3 has 14 residues. Germline V CDR1 and CDR2: MNHNY, SVGAGI (reference sequence). Between the trimmed V and J ends, which lost 2 bases and 1 base, there was a span of 8 bases. CDR3 region: CASSYQQGNTEAFF. The CDR3, as DNA: TGTGCCAGCAGTTACCAACAGGGGAACACTGAAGCTTTCTTT.

This clone was seen only a few times. The V call is TRBV2, the J call TRBJ2-1; no reliable D call. The germline V gene has CDR1 SNHLY and CDR2 FYNNEI. The V end lost 4 bases, the J end lost 5 bases, and 6 bases lay between the germline ends. This CDR3 region has 12 residues. The chain's CDR3 is CASSALNNEQFF. In DNA, the CDR3 is TGTGCCAGCAGTGCACTAAACAATGAGCAGTTCTTC.

V is TRBV9 and J is TRBJ2-3; possible D gene TRBD2, 7 bases. V dropped 0 bases and J dropped 4 bases, with 12 bases sitting between them. The CDR3 covers 15 residues. Germline values: CDR1 SGDLS, CDR2 YYNGEE. CDR3 DNA: TGTGCCAGCAGCGTAGCTCGGGGGGCCCCAGATACGCAGTATTTT. Translating it yields CASSVARGAPDTQYF. Complete variable domain (other parts from reference TRBV9 and TRBJ2-3): DSGVTQTPKHLITATGQRVTLRCSPRSGDLSVYWYQQSLDQGLQFLIQYYNGEERAKGNILERFSAQQFPDLHSELNLSSLELGDSALYFCASSVARGAPDTQYFGPGTRLTVL.

The rearrangement links TRBV4-1 to TRBJ2-7; TRBD2 agrees at 11 bases. The CDR3 has 18 amino acids. With V trimmed by 0 bases and J by 3 bases, 10 bases remained unmatched. Germline V gives CDR1 MGHRA, CDR2 YSYEKL. The CDR3 spells CASSQESLGLADYYEQYF. Written as DNA, the CDR3 is TGCGCCAGCAGCCAAGAATCCCTGGGACTAGCGGATTACTACGAGCAGTACTTC.

The chain uses TRBV3-1 (or the pseudogene TRBV3-2) and TRBJ2-7; no reliable D call. The CDR3 has 14 amino acids. Germline-derived CDR1 and CDR2 are LGHDT and YNNKEL (reference sequence). V was cut by 0 bases and J by 3 bases, with 9 bases left in between. The CDR3 protein is CASSQDLGGYEQYF. In nucleotides, the CDR3 is TGTGCCAGCAGCCAAGATCTCGGCGGCTACGAGCAGTACTTC.

This rearrangement joins TRBV19 to TRBJ2-4; TRBD1 agrees at 9 bases. The CDR3 runs to 16 residues. V shed 1 base, J shed 1 base, and the junction held 2 bases outside the gene matches. Germline CDR1 and CDR2: LNHDA and SQIVND (reference sequence). CDR3 amino acids: CASSIGGTGAKNIQYF. CDR3 nucleotide sequence: TGTGCCAGTAGTATAGGTGGGACAGGGGCCAAAAACATTCAGTACTTC.

The chain employs TRBV28 and TRBJ2-7; D remains ambiguous. V lost 6 bases and J 2 bases, leaving 14 bases between the germline ends. Germline CDR1 is MDHEN and CDR2 is SYDVKM. CDR3 size: 14 residues. CDR3 residues: CASSPGVFPYEQYF. CDR3 DNA: TGTGCCAGCAGCCCAGGCGTTTTTCCCTACGAGCAGTACTTC.